This T cell receptor (beta chain) stems from a study of blood T cell repertoires in COVID-19. Sequencing was performed with immunoSEQ multiplex PCR; in TCRdb, only in-frame clones are kept and a portion is missing. This sample has over 200,000 clones, with 86% found just once. This clone occurred once. V shed 5 bases and J shed 4 bases, with 14 bases lying between them. CDR1 and CDR2 (germline): MDHEN, SYDVKM. The CDR3 has 14 amino acids. This receptor was taken from a woman aged 45-60 years in a cohort exposed to, infected with or recovered from COVID-19 (not recorded which). The sample was PBMCs or T cells enriched from blood (not recorded which). The rearrangement uses TRBV28 and TRBJ1-1; a possible D gene is TRBD1 (6 bases). CDR3 sequence: CASSDRSRGTEAFF. Written as DNA, the CDR3 is TGTGCCAGCAGTGACAGGTCCCGCGGCACTGAAGCTTTCTTT.